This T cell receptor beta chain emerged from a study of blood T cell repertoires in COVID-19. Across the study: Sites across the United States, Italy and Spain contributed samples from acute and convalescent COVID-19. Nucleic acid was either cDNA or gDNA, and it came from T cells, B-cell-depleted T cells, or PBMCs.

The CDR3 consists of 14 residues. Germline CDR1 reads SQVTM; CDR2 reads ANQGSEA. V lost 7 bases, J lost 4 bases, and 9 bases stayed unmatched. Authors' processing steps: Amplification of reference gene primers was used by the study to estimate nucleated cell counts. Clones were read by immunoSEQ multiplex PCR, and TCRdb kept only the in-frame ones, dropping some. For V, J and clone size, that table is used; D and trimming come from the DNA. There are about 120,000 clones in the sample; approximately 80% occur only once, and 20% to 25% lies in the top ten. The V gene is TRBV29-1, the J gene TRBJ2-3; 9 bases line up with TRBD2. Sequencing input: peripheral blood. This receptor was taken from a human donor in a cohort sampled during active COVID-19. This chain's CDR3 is CSANGLAGPDTQYF. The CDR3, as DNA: TGCAGCGCAAATGGGCTAGCGGGACCAGATACGCAGTATTTT.